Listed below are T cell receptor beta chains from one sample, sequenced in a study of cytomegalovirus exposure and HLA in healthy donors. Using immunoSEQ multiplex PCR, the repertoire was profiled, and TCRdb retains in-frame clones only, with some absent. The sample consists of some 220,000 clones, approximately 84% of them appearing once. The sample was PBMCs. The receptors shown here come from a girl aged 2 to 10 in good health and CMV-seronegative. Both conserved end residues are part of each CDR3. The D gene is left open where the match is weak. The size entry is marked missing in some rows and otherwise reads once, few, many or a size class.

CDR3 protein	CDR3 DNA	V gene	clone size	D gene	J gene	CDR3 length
CASSDPLGGYTF	TGTGCCAGCAGTGACCCCTTGGGCGGCTACACCTTC	TRBV6-5	NA	NA	TRBJ1-2	12
CASSLRQAQRNSPLHF	TGTGCCAGCAGTCTTCGACAGGCTCAAAGGAATTCACCCCTCCACTTT	TRBV7-8	NA	NA	TRBJ1-6	16
CASSQDGNKEDIQYF	TGCGCCAGCAGCCAAGACGGCAACAAGGAGGACATTCAGTACTTC	TRBV4-1	NA	NA	TRBJ2-4	15
CASSPRGKGNTIYF	TGTGCCAGCAGCCCGCGGGGGAAGGGAAACACCATATATTTT	TRBV7-3	few	NA	TRBJ1-3	14
CASSPDGGGIYGYTF	TGTGCCAGCAGCCCCGACGGGGGGGGGATCTATGGCTACACCTTC	TRBV5-4	NA	NA	TRBJ1-2	15
CASSLSNQRLPLHF	TGTGCCAGCAGTTTATCGAACCAGCGACTTCCCCTCCACTTT	TRBV27	few	NA	TRBJ1-6	14
CASSARGLGNTEAFF	TGTGCCAGCAGTGCTAGGGGGCTAGGGAACACTGAAGCTTTCTTT	TRBV27	NA	TRBD1	TRBJ1-1	15
CASSLYLAGDITDTQYF	TGCGCCAGCAGCCTCTATTTAGCGGGGGATATCACAGATACGCAGTATTTT	TRBV5-1	NA	TRBD2	TRBJ2-3	17
CASSYAGWTAHF	TGTGCCAGCAGTTACGCGGGTTGGACCGCCCACTTT	TRBV6-6	few	NA	TRBJ1-6	12
CASSRGQGDYEQYF	TGTGCCAGCAGTAGGGGACAGGGGGACTACGAGCAGTACTTC	TRBV6-5	NA	TRBD1	TRBJ2-7	14
CASSIYGYGYTF	TGTGCCAGTAGTATATACGGCTATGGCTACACCTTC	TRBV19	NA	NA	TRBJ1-2	12
CASSQNLKGYTF	TGTGCCAGCAGCCAAAACCTAAAGGGCTACACCTTC	TRBV5-4	NA	NA	TRBJ1-2	12
CASSLGQGVDYGYTF	TGTGCCAGCAGTTTAGGACAGGGTGTCGACTATGGCTACACCTTC	TRBV27	few	TRBD1	TRBJ1-2	15
CASSLSSTYEQYF	TGTGCCAGCAGTTTATCGTCGACTTACGAGCAGTACTTC	TRBV27	NA	NA	TRBJ2-7	13
CASSHPQGPYEQYF	TGTGCCAGCAGCCACCCCCAGGGGCCGTACGAGCAGTACTTC	TRBV7-9	NA	NA	TRBJ2-7	14
CASSQDGRSYEQYF	TGCGCCAGCAGCCAAGATGGCAGGTCCTACGAGCAGTACTTC	TRBV4-1	NA	NA	TRBJ2-7	14
CASSPQLESYEQYF	TGTGCCAGCAGCCCCCAACTAGAGTCGTACGAGCAGTACTTC	TRBV7-7	NA	NA	TRBJ2-7	14
CASTPGGLEQFF	TGTGCCAGCACTCCAGGGGGACTCGAGCAGTTCTTC	TRBV6-6	few	NA	TRBJ2-1	12
CASSTRTSGAGNEQFF	TGTGCCAGCAGCACCCGGACTAGCGGGGCTGGGAATGAGCAGTTCTTC	TRBV5-5	NA	TRBD2	TRBJ2-1	16
CASCPAGGPGEQFF	TGTGCCAGCTGCCCAGCGGGAGGGCCAGGGGAGCAGTTCTTC	TRBV4-2	once	TRBD2	TRBJ2-1	14
CAISQETRGYTF	TGTGCCATCAGTCAAGAGACACGGGGCTACACCTTC	TRBV10-3	NA	NA	TRBJ1-2	12
CASSATKSSAKNIQYF	TGTGCCAGCAGCGCCACTAAGAGTTCGGCCAAAAACATTCAGTACTTC	TRBV2	NA	NA	TRBJ2-4	16
CASQGNSYEQYF	TGTGCCAGTCAGGGAAACTCCTACGAGCAGTACTTC	TRBV6-1	NA	NA	TRBJ2-7	12
CASTQDRAQNIQYF	TGTGCCAGTACCCAGGACAGGGCTCAAAACATTCAGTACTTC	TRBV19	NA	TRBD1	TRBJ2-4	14
CASSARASGVDTQYF	TGTGCCAGCAGTGCCAGGGCTAGCGGTGTTGATACGCAGTATTTT	TRBV2	NA	TRBD2	TRBJ2-3	15
CASSLRAGVGNEQFF	TGTGCCAGCAGTTTACGTGCGGGGGTAGGGAATGAGCAGTTCTTC	TRBV27	NA	TRBD2	TRBJ2-1	15
CASIFRPSTEDYEQYF	TGCGCCAGCATTTTCAGACCTTCGACAGAGGATTACGAGCAGTACTTC	TRBV23-1	NA	NA	TRBJ2-7	16
CASSSPRGNQPQHF	TGTGCCAGCAGTTCCCCTAGGGGAAATCAGCCCCAGCATTTT	TRBV6-6	NA	NA	TRBJ1-5	14
CASSQDPTGWETQYF	TGCGCCAGCAGCCAAGATCCGACAGGATGGGAGACCCAGTACTTC	TRBV4-1	NA	NA	TRBJ2-5	15
CASSHGQARSSPLHF	TGTGCCAGCAGCCACGGACAGGCCCGAAGCTCACCCCTCCACTTT	TRBV5-4	NA	TRBD1	TRBJ1-6	15
CASRGAVGFVSPLHF	TGTGCCAGCAGGGGCGCAGTGGGTTTTGTTTCACCCCTCCACTTT	TRBV2	once	NA	TRBJ1-6	15
CASSIAFRGALAFQAFF	TGTGCCAGTAGTATAGCGTTCCGGGGGGCGTTGGCTTTTCAAGCTTTCTTT	TRBV19	NA	NA	TRBJ1-1	17
CASSSGENIQYF	TGTGCCAGCAGCTCCGGTGAAAACATTCAGTACTTC	TRBV7-6	NA	NA	TRBJ2-4	12
CASPPGQKTDTQYF	TGTGCCAGCCCGCCAGGACAGAAAACAGATACGCAGTATTTT	TRBV27	NA	NA	TRBJ2-3	14
CATSRGKAARPGNTIYF	TGTGCCACCAGCAGAGGCAAGGCGGCCCGCCCTGGAAACACCATATATTTT	TRBV15	NA	NA	TRBJ1-3	17
CASSHRDEQYF	TGTGCCAGCAGCCACAGGGACGAGCAGTACTTC	TRBV13	NA	NA	TRBJ2-7	11
CASSESPGALTYNSPLHF	TGTGCCAGCAGTGAAAGTCCAGGGGCGTTAACCTATAATTCACCCCTCCACTTT	TRBV6-1	NA	NA	TRBJ1-6	18
CASSLDREGYTF	TGTGCCAGCAGCTTGGACAGGGAAGGCTACACCTTC	TRBV13	NA	TRBD1	TRBJ1-2	12
CASSLGQGRDTQYF	TGCGCCAGCAGCTTGGGACAGGGAAGAGATACGCAGTATTTT	TRBV5-1	NA	TRBD1	TRBJ2-3	14
CASSQAGQPNTEAFF	TGCGCCAGCAGCCAAGCGGGACAGCCGAACACTGAAGCTTTCTTT	TRBV4-1	NA	TRBD1	TRBJ1-1	15
CASSFQERSSTDTQYF	TGTGCCAGCAGCTTCCAAGAGAGGTCTAGCACAGATACGCAGTATTTT	TRBV13	NA	NA	TRBJ2-3	16
CASGFVPNPGAGGPWGGYEQYF	TGTGCTAGTGGTTTCGTGCCCAACCCGGGTGCGGGAGGGCCGTGGGGCGGTTACGAGCAGTACTTC	TRBV12-5	NA	TRBD2	TRBJ2-7	22
CASSLVPALSYEQYF	TGTGCCAGCAGCTTGGTGCCAGCGCTCTCCTACGAGCAATACTTC	TRBV5-8	NA	NA	TRBJ2-7	15
CASSPTTQPAGNTIYF	TGCGCCAGCAGCCCAACGACCCAGCCGGCGGGTAACACCATATATTTT	TRBV5-1	NA	NA	TRBJ1-3	16
CASSTQGGVNEKLFF	TGTGCCAGTAGTACCCAGGGAGGCGTTAATGAAAAACTGTTTTTT	TRBV19	NA	NA	TRBJ1-4	15
CASSEALQGTFYGYTF	TGTGCCAGCAGTGAGGCCTTACAGGGTACATTCTATGGCTACACCTTC	TRBV6-1	NA	NA	TRBJ1-2	16
CASRPGQGADTQYF	TGTGCCAGCAGGCCAGGACAGGGGGCAGATACGCAGTATTTT	TRBV6-1	NA	TRBD1	TRBJ2-3	14
CALTSGTANEQFF	TGTGCCCTTACATCAGGGACAGCGAATGAGCAGTTCTTC	TRBV30	NA	TRBD1	TRBJ2-1	13
CASSLGTGNSYGYTF	TGTGCCAGCAGTTTAGGAACGGGAAACTCCTATGGCTACACCTTC	TRBV27	NA	NA	TRBJ1-2	15
CASSRQGYNEQFF	TGTGCCAGCAGTCGACAGGGGTATAATGAGCAGTTCTTC	TRBV27	NA	TRBD1	TRBJ2-1	13
CASSTRTGNEQYF	TGTGCCAGTAGTACCAGGACAGGGAACGAGCAGTACTTC	TRBV19	NA	TRBD1	TRBJ2-7	13
CASSFTGSEAQHF	TGTGCCAGCAGCTTCACAGGGAGCGAAGCCCAGCATTTT	TRBV25-1	once	NA	TRBJ1-5	13
CASVSRTASYEQYF	TGTGCCAGCGTATCCCGGACAGCCTCCTACGAGCAGTACTTC	TRBV2	NA	NA	TRBJ2-7	14
CASSPPGQQHTGELFF	TGTGCCAGCTCACCACCGGGACAGCAGCACACCGGGGAGCTGTTTTTT	TRBV18	NA	TRBD1	TRBJ2-2	16